These T cell receptor beta chains were read from a single sample in a study of T cell responses to AZD1222 COVID-19 vaccine. Profiled with immunoSEQ multiplex PCR; TCRdb holds only in-frame clones, not every one. Here the sample spans approximately 190,000 clones, around 93% being singletons. This material consisted of peripheral blood, taken 28 days after the second AZD1222 dose. The receptors here all came from an adult who received the AZD1222 COVID-19 vaccine. Both conserved end residues are part of each CDR3. The D gene is left open where the match is weak. A row's size may be missing; if present it is once, few, many or a size class.

d_call,clone_size,v_call,j_call,cdr3_length,cdr3_aa,cdr3_nt
TRBD1,-,TRBV11-3,TRBJ1-6,15,CASSLEGGANSPLHF,TGTGCCAGCAGCTTAGAAGGGGGCGCGAATTCACCCCTCCACTTT
-,few,TRBV5-6,TRBJ1-1,11,CASTNSFEAFF,TGTGCCAGCACTAACAGTTTTGAAGCTTTCTTT
-,-,TRBV6-5,TRBJ1-1,14,CASSYDPLNTEAFF,TGTGCCAGCAGTTACGACCCCTTGAACACTGAAGCTTTCTTT
-,-,TRBV6-1,TRBJ1-5,15,CASSELGAGNQPQHF,TGTGCCAGCAGTGAGTTAGGCGCCGGCAATCAGCCCCAGCATTTT
-,-,TRBV3-1/TRBV3-2,TRBJ1-1,13,CASSQGGAIEAFF,TGTGCCAGCAGCCAAGGGGGGGCCATTGAAGCTTTCTTT
-,-,TRBV6-6,TRBJ2-5,14,CASSPDLTRETQYF,TGTGCCAGCAGTCCCGACCTGACGAGGGAGACCCAGTACTTC
-,-,TRBV29-1,TRBJ1-3,12,CSVTSSGNTIYF,TGCAGCGTTACGAGCTCTGGAAACACCATATATTTT
-,-,TRBV11-3,TRBJ2-2,16,CASSISRGSNTGELFF,TGTGCCAGCAGCATCTCGAGGGGCTCGAACACCGGGGAGCTGTTTTTT
-,-,TRBV11-2,TRBJ2-3,15,CASSLGGSSTDTQYF,TGTGCCAGCAGCTTAGGGGGATCTAGCACAGATACGCAGTATTTT
-,-,TRBV6-2/TRBV6-3,TRBJ1-1,12,CASSYVRTEAFF,TGTGCCAGCAGTTACGTACGGACTGAAGCTTTCTTT
-,-,TRBV25-1,TRBJ1-2,11,CASSENYGYTF,TGTGCCAGCAGTGAGAACTATGGCTACACCTTC
-,-,TRBV12-3/TRBV12-4,TRBJ2-7,13,CASSRRGSYEQYF,TGTGCCAGCAGTAGAAGGGGGAGCTACGAGCAGTACTTC
-,once,TRBV6-2/TRBV6-3,TRBJ1-4,16,CASSSVERRRNEKLFF,TGTGCCAGCAGTTCCGTGGAGAGAAGGCGCAATGAAAAACTGTTTTTT
-,-,TRBV7-2,TRBJ1-1,14,CASSHPTGFPEAFF,TGTGCCAGCAGCCATCCTACAGGGTTCCCTGAAGCTTTCTTT
TRBD2,-,TRBV11-2,TRBJ2-1,17,CASSLTSGGAAYNEQFF,TGTGCCAGCAGCCTGACTAGCGGGGGGGCCGCCTACAATGAGCAGTTCTTC
TRBD1,-,TRBV5-1,TRBJ2-7,15,CASSFLPQGSYEQYF,TGCGCCAGCAGCTTTCTCCCACAGGGGTCCTACGAGCAGTACTTC
-,-,TRBV28,TRBJ1-6,14,CASSLSQDGSPLHF,TGTGCCAGCAGTTTAAGTCAGGATGGGTCACCCCTCCACTTT
-,-,TRBV29-1,TRBJ1-1,14,CSVEYSSGLTEAFF,TGCAGCGTTGAATATTCATCAGGGCTCACTGAAGCTTTCTTT
-,-,TRBV14,TRBJ1-2,13,CASNDWISGGYTF,TGTGCCAGCAACGACTGGATTTCAGGCGGCTACACCTTC
TRBD1,-,TRBV13,TRBJ1-2,14,CASSLGQGAHGYTF,TGTGCCAGCAGCTTAGGCCAGGGGGCGCATGGCTACACCTTC
TRBD2,-,TRBV7-9,TRBJ2-7,16,CASSSATSGGEYEQYF,TGTGCCAGCAGCTCGGCGACTAGCGGGGGGGAGTACGAGCAGTACTTC
-,-,TRBV6-2/TRBV6-3,TRBJ1-2,13,CASSYLQADGYTF,TGTGCCAGCAGTTACCTCCAGGCGGATGGCTACACCTTC
TRBD1,-,TRBV4-1,TRBJ1-3,16,CASSQRDRVSGNTIYF,TGCGCCAGCAGCCAACGGGACAGGGTATCTGGAAACACCATATATTTT
TRBD1,-,TRBV3-1/TRBV3-2,TRBJ1-1,17,CASRPSGDRGLRTEAFF,TGTGCCAGCAGGCCAAGCGGCGACAGGGGGCTTCGGACTGAAGCTTTCTTT
-,-,TRBV27,TRBJ1-1,15,CASSTGMGAPGRAFF,TGTGCCAGCAGTACGGGGATGGGGGCTCCCGGACGTGCTTTCTTT
TRBD2,-,TRBV10-2,TRBJ2-1,14,CASRSAGDHNEQFF,TGCGCCAGCCGGTCAGCGGGGGACCACAATGAGCAGTTCTTC
-,once,TRBV6-5,TRBJ1-1,15,CASSYSGARNTEAFF,TGTGCCAGCAGTTACTCTGGGGCCAGGAACACTGAAGCTTTCTTT
TRBD2,-,TRBV4-1,TRBJ2-3,18,CASSSQEASGGAADTQYF,TGCGCCAGCAGCTCCCAGGAGGCAAGCGGGGGGGCAGCAGATACGCAGTATTTT
-,-,TRBV18,TRBJ1-2,16,CASSPTSAGNLRGYTF,TGTGCCAGCTCACCGACGTCGGCAGGGAATTTACGTGGCTACACCTTC
-,-,TRBV6-4,TRBJ2-1,14,CASSEEWGANEQFF,TGTGCCAGCAGTGAAGAGTGGGGAGCGAATGAGCAGTTCTTC
-,-,TRBV3-1/TRBV3-2,TRBJ2-3,13,CAPGIHSTDTQYF,TGTGCCCCCGGCATACATAGCACAGATACGCAGTATTTT
-,-,TRBV18,TRBJ1-2,13,CASSQGPEDGYTF,TGTGCCAGCTCGCAGGGGCCCGAGGATGGCTACACCTTC
TRBD1,-,TRBV6-2/TRBV6-3,TRBJ1-5,11,CASSRQGPQHF,TGTGCCAGCAGTCGACAGGGGCCCCAGCATTTT
TRBD1,-,TRBV19,TRBJ1-2,13,CASRKGASYGYTF,TGTGCCAGTAGGAAGGGGGCGAGCTATGGCTACACCTTC
-,-,TRBV7-8,TRBJ2-3,13,CASSGSGRYTQYF,TGTGCCAGCAGCGGTTCAGGGCGGTATACGCAGTATTTT
-,-,TRBV28,TRBJ2-7,15,CASSFVSTGDYEQYF,TGTGCCAGCAGTTTCGTATCGACCGGGGACTACGAGCAGTACTTC
-,-,TRBV18,TRBJ1-6,18,CASSPMGDRSSYNSPLHF,TGTGCCAGCTCACCAATGGGGGACCGCAGCTCCTATAATTCACCCCTCCACTTT
-,few,TRBV7-9,TRBJ2-7,12,CASSPKVNEQYF,TGTGCCAGCAGCCCCAAGGTCAACGAGCAGTACTTC
-,-,TRBV5-4,TRBJ2-5,14,CASSLPSGPETQYF,TGTGCCAGCAGCTTGCCATCCGGGCCAGAGACCCAGTACTTC
TRBD2,-,TRBV7-9,TRBJ2-3,17,CASSSSFGSGITDTQYF,TGTGCCAGCAGCAGTAGTTTTGGTAGCGGGATCACAGATACGCAGTATTTT
-,-,TRBV7-3,TRBJ2-7,13,CASSLMGQGEQYF,TGTGCCAGCAGCTTAATGGGGCAGGGGGAGCAGTACTTC
-,-,TRBV11-2,TRBJ2-1,14,CASSLGTRGNEQFF,TGTGCCAGCAGCTTAGGGACTAGGGGGAATGAGCAGTTCTTC
TRBD1,-,TRBV5-1,TRBJ1-3,16,CASSYRDSNSGNTIYF,TGCGCCAGCAGCTACCGGGACAGTAACTCTGGAAACACCATATATTTT
-,-,TRBV7-3,TRBJ2-1,12,CASSLRGNEQFF,TGTGCCAGCAGCTTAAGGGGCAATGAGCAGTTCTTC
-,-,TRBV7-9,TRBJ1-2,13,CASSLGQGGWYTF,TGTGCCAGCAGCTTAGGGCAGGGAGGTTGGTACACCTTC